The 5 T cell receptor beta chains below all came from one sample that was sequenced in a study of metastatic and nonmetastatic thyroid tumors. Patients underwent thyroid surgery, and none had received any treatment before it. MiXCR re-clonotyped the PCR reads for TCRdb. The data show about 16,000 clones, with around 36% seen just once and roughly 7% held by the top ten. Sequenced input: tumor tissue. The receptors stem from a female donor with papillary thyroid cancer or a benign thyroid nodule (not recorded which). Some clones in this sample may be carry-over from other donors' samples.

There are many counts of this clone. CDR3 sequence: CASSQRWSGGSRGETQYF. For the CDR3, the DNA is TGTGCCAGCAGCCAAAGGTGGAGCGGGGGTTCCAGAGGGGAGACCCAGTACTTC. The gene calls are TRBV4-2 and TRBJ2-5, with TRBD2 matching 8 bases. This CDR3 comprises 18 residues. The V segment lost 2 bases and the J segment 5 bases; nucleotides outside the gene matches: 16. The V gene's germline CDR1 is LGHNA and CDR2 YNFKEQ.

This clone came up a few times. The genes are TRBV12-3 or TRBV12-4 and TRBJ2-1; possibly TRBD2 for D (5 bases). The V and J ends lost 3 bases and 9 bases respectively, with 9 bases between them. The CDR3 contains 12 residues. This CDR3 is CASSFRGSEQFF. Here the CDR3 DNA reads TGTGCCAGCAGTTTTCGAGGGTCTGAGCAGTTCTTC.

This clone showed up just a few times. The conserved closing phenylalanine or tryptophan is absent in this CDR3, likely reflecting a read error. The V and J genes are TRBV15 and TRBJ1-1; TRBD1 is a possible D gene (5 bases). The CDR3 has 15 amino acids. CDR1 and CDR2 (germline): LNHNV, YYDKDF (reference sequence). In DNA, the CDR3 is TGTACCACCAGCTTCCCCCGGGGGTTCAACACTGAAGCTTTCATT. Translated, it gives CTTSFPRGFNTEAFI.

This chain uses TRBV18 with TRBJ2-7; D perhaps matches TRBD1 (6 bases). This CDR3 comprises 14 residues. Looked up from germline, CDR1 is KGHSH and CDR2 is LQKENI. Between the trimmed V and J ends, which lost 6 bases and 1 base, there was a span of 13 bases. The DNA for the CDR3 is TGTGCCAGCTCCCCCTCCAGGGGTTCCTACGAGCAGTACTTC. It encodes CASSPSRGSYEQYF.

The rearrangement joins TRBV13 to TRBJ2-1; TRBD1 agrees at 7 bases. There are 14 residues in the CDR3. Germline V gene sequence: CDR1 PRHDT, CDR2 FYEKMQ (reference sequence). Unmatched junction bases numbered 6, after V lost 5 bases and J lost 5 bases. CDR3 region: CASSDRALDNEQFF. The CDR3 region has the DNA TGTGCCAGCAGCGACAGGGCCCTCGACAATGAGCAGTTCTTC.